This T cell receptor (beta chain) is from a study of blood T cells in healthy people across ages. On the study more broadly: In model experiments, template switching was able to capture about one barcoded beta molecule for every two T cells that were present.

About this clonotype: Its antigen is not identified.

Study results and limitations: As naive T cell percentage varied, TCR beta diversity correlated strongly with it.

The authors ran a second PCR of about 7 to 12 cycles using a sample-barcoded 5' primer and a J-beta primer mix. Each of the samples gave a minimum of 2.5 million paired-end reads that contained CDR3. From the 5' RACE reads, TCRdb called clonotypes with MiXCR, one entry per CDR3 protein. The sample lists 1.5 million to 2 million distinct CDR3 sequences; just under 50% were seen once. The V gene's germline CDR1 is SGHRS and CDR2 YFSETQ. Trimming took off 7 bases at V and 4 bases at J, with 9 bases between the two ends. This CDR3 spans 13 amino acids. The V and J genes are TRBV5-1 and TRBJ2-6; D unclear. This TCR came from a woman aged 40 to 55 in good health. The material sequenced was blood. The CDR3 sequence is CASQPLGANVLTF. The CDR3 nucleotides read TGCGCCAGCCAGCCCCTCGGGGCCAACGTCCTGACTTTC.